Sequencing of this T cell receptor (beta chain) was carried out in a study of T-cell reconstitution after alpha-beta-depleted transplantation in children. Unique molecular identifiers tagged the TCRbeta library. TCRdb ran MiXCR on the PCR reads and lists one entry per CDR3 protein. The sample has hundreds of thousands of distinct CDR3 sequences; under 15% are singletons. Points from the study as a whole: From newly produced T cells came most of the T-cell counts and diversity one year after transplant. Reportedly, only several hundred clones from non-depleted graft cells drove alpha-beta T-cell counts at about two months. Elevated TCRbeta diversity at day 60 was traced, in some patients, to surviving recipient T cells and thymic progenitors.

As regards this clonotype: Its antigen remains unknown.

V was clipped by 4 bases and J by 0 bases, with 22 bases between them. Germline CDR1 is MDHEN and CDR2 is SYDVKM. The CDR3 sequence is 18 residues long. The chain uses TRBV28 and TRBJ2-7, with D perhaps TRBD1 (5 bases). The receptor's source is a male patient between 10 and 17 years old who had a stem cell transplant for acute myeloid leukemia, so the T cells may come from the graft donor. Source: PBMCs, mostly from graft donor cells, taken 360 days after TCRalphabeta/CD19-depleted stem cell transplant. DNA for the CDR3: TGTGCCAGCAGTTCTATCGGACACTACCACGAATACTCCTACGAGCAGTACTTC. It codes for CASSSIGHYHEYSYEQYF.